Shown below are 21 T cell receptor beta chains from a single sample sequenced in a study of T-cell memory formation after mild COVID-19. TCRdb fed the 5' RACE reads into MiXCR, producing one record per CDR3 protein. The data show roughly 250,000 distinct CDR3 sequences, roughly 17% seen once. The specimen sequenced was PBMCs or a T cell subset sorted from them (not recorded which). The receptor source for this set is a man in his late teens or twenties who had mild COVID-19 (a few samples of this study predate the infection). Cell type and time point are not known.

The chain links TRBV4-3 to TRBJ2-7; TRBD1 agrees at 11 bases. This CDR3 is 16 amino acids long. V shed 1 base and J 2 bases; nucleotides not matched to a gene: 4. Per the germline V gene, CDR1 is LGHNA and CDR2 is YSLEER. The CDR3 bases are TGCGCCAGCAGCCAAGTCGGGACAGGGGGACCCTACGAGCAGTACGTC. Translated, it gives CASSQVGTGGPYEQYV.

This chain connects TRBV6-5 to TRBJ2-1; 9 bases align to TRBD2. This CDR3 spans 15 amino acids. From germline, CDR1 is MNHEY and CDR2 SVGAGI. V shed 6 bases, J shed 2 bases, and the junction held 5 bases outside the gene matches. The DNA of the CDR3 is TGTGCCAGCAGCATAGCGGGGGTTACCTACAATGAGCAGTTCTTC. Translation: CASSIAGVTYNEQFF.

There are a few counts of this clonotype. The CDR3 coding sequence is TGCGCCAGCAGCCAAGATATTCTCGATCAGCCCCAGCATTTT. Amino acids: CASSQDILDQPQHF. V gene TRBV4-1 combines with J gene TRBJ1-5, with D unclear. Looked up from germline, CDR1 is MGHRA and CDR2 is YSYEKL. CDR3 length: 14 amino acids. Trimming took 0 bases from V and 5 from J, leaving 8 bases between them.

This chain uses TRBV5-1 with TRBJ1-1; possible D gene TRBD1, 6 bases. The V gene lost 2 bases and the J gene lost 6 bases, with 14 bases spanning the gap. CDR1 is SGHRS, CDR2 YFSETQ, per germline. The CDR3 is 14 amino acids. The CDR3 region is CASSFFQGNAEAFF. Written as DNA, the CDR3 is TGCGCCAGCAGCTTCTTTCAGGGGAATGCTGAAGCTTTCTTT.

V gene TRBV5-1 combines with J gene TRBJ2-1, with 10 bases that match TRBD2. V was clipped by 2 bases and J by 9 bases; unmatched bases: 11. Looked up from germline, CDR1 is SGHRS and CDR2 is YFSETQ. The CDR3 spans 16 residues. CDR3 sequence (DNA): TGCGCCAGCAGCTTCACAGCGGGGGGGCCCCGTGCTGAGCAGTTCTTC. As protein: CASSFTAGGPRAEQFF.

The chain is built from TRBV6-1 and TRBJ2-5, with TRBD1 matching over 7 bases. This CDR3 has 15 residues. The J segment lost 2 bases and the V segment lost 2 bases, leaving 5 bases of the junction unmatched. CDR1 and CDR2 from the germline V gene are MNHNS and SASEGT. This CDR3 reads CASSERNRGQETQYF. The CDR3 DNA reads TGTGCCAGCAGTGAACGGAACAGGGGACAAGAGACCCAGTACTTC.

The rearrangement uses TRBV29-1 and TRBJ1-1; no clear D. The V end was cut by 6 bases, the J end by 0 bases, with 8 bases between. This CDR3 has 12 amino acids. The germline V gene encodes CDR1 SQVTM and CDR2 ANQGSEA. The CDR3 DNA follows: TGCAGCGTAAATACCATGAACACTGAAGCTTTCTTT. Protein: CSVNTMNTEAFF.

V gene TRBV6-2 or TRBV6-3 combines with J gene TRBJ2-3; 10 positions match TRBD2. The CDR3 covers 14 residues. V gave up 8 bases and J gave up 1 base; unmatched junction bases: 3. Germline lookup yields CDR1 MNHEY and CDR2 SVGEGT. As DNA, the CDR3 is TGTGCCAGCGTCGGACTAGCGGGCACAGATACGCAGTATTTT. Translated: CASVGLAGTDTQYF.

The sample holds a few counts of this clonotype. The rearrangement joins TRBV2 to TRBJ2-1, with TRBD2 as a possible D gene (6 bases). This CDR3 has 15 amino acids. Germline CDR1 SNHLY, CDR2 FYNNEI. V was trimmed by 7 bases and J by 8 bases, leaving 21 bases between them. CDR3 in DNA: TGTGCCAGCAAGCGCCGGGACTGGGGGTCGGATGAGCAGTTCTTC. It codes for CASKRRDWGSDEQFF.

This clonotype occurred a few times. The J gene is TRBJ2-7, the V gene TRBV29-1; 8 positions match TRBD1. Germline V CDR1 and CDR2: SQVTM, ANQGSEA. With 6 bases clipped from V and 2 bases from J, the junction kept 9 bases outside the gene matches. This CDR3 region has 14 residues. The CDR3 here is CSVAGTGSAYEQYF. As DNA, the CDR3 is TGCAGCGTGGCCGGGACAGGTAGTGCCTACGAGCAGTACTTC.

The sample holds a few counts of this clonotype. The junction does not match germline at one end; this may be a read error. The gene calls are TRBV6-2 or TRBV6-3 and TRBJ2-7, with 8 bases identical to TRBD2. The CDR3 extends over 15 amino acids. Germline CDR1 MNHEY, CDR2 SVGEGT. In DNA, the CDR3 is TGTGCCAGCACTTACATAGCGGGGCCCGCCGGCGAGCAGTACTTC. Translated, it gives CASTYIAGPAGEQYF.

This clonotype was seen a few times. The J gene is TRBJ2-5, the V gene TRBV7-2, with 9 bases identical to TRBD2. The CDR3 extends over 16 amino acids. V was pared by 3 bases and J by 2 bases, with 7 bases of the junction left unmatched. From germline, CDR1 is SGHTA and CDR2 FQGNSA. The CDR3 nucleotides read TGTGCCAGCAGCTTGGCTAGCGGGGTGCTACAAGAGACCCAGTACTTC. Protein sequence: CASSLASGVLQETQYF.

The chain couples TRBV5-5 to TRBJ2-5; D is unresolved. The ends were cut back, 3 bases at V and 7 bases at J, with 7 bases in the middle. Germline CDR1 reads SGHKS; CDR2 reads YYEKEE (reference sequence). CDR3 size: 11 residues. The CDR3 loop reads CASSYLGTQYF. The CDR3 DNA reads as TGTGCCAGCAGCTATCTGGGGACCCAGTACTTC.

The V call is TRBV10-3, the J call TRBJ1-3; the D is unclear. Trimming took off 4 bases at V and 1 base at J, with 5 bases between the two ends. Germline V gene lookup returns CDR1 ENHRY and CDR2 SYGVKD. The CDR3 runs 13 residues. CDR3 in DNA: TGTGCCATCAGTGTAGGTTCTGGAAACACCATATATTTT. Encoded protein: CAISVGSGNTIYF.

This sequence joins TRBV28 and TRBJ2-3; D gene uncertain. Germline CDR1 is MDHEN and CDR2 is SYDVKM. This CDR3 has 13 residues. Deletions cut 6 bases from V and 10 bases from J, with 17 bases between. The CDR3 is CASSRNLLYAQYF. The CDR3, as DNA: TGTGCCAGCAGCCGTAATCTTCTGTATGCGCAGTATTTT.

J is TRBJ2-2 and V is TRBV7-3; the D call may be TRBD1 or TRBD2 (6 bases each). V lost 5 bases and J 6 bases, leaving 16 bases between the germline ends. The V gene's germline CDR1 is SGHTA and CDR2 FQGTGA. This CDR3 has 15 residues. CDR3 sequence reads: CASSPSSGGSGELFF. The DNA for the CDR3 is TGTGCCAGCAGCCCCAGTTCCGGGGGCTCCGGGGAGCTGTTTTTT.

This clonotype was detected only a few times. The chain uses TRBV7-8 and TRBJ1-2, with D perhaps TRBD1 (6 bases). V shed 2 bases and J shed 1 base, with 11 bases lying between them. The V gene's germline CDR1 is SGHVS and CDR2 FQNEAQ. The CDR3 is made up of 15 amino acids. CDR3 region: CASSLTRDINYGYTF. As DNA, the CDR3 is TGTGCCAGCAGCTTAACACGGGACATTAACTATGGCTACACCTTC.

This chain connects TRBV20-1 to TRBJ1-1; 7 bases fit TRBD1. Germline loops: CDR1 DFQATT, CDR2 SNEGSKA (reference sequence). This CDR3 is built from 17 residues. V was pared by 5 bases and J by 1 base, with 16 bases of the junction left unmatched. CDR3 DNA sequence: TGCAGTGCTTTAGGGAAGACAGGGAGCCGTCGGAACACTGAAGCTTTCTTT. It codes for CSALGKTGSRRNTEAFF.

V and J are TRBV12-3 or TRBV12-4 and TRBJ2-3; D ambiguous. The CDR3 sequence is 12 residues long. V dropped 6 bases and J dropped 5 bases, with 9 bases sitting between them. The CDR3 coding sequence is TGTGCCAGCAGGCAGATAGAAGATACGCAGTATTTT. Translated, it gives CASRQIEDTQYF.

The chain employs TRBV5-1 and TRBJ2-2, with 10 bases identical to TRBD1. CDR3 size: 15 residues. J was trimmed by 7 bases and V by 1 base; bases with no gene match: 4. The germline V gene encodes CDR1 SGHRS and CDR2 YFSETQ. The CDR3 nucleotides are TGCGCCAGCAGCTTGATGACAGGGGGCGTCGGGGAGCTGTTTTTT. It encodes CASSLMTGGVGELFF. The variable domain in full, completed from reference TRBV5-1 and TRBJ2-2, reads KAGVTQTPRYLIKTRGQQVTLSCSPISGHRSVSWYQQTPGQGLQFLFEYFSETQRNKGNFPGRFSGRQFSNSRSEMNVSTLELGDSALYLCASSLMTGGVGELFFGEGSRLTVL.

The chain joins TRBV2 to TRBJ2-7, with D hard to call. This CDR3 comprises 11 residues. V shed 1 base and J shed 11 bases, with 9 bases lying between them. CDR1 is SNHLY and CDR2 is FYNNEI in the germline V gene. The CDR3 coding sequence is TGTGCCAGCAGTGAAGGTCGGGTTGAGTACGTC. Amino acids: CASSEGRVEYV.